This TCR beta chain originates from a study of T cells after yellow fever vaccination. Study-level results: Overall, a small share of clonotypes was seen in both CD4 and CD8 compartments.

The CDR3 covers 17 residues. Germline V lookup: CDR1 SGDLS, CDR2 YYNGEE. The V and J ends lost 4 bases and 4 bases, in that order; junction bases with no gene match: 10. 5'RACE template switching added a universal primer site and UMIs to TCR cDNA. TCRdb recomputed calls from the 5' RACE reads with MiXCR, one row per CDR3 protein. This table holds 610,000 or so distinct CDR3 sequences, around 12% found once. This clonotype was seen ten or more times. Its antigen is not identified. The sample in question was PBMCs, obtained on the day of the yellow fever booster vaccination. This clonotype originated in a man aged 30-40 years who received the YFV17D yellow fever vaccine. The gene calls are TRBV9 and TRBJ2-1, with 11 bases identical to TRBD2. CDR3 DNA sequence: TGTGCCAGCAGCCCTTCCTTTACTAGCGGGGGATACAATGAGCAGTTCTTC. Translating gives CASSPSFTSGGYNEQFF.